These T cell receptor beta chains were read from a single sample in a study of CD8 T cells in Susac syndrome. A single record per CDR3 protein comes from TCRdb applying MiXCR to the immunoSEQ multiplex PCR reads. Of about 94,000 distinct CDR3 sequences in the sample, around 94% were seen once. The sequenced sample consisted of CD4+ T cells from PBMCs. The receptors derive from a human donor with Susac syndrome. Both conserved end residues are part of each CDR3. D genes are given only for firm matches. Where a row states a size, it is once, few, many or the class of an expanded clone; other rows omit it.

abundance: -
v_gene: TRBV7-2
j_gene: TRBJ2-5
d_gene: -
CDR3aa: CASSLGARTQETQYF
CDR3nt: TGTGCCAGCAGCTTAGGGGCGCGAACCCAAGAGACCCAGTACTTC

abundance: -
v_gene: TRBV20-1
j_gene: TRBJ1-2
d_gene: TRBD1
CDR3aa: CSAVGQGAFLKSGYTF
CDR3nt: TGCAGTGCTGTAGGACAGGGGGCTTTTCTCAAAAGTGGCTACACCTTC

abundance: -
v_gene: TRBV30
j_gene: TRBJ2-7
d_gene: TRBD2
CDR3aa: CAWSVRRGADDEQYF
CDR3nt: TGTGCCTGGAGTGTACGGCGGGGGGCGGACGACGAGCAGTACTTC

abundance: -
v_gene: TRBV12-5
j_gene: TRBJ2-7
d_gene: TRBD2
CDR3aa: CASAGLAGYSYEQYF
CDR3nt: TGTGCTAGTGCCGGACTAGCGGGCTATTCCTACGAGCAGTACTTC

abundance: -
v_gene: TRBV30
j_gene: TRBJ1-1
d_gene: -
CDR3aa: CAWAPTRLRNTEAFF
CDR3nt: TGTGCCTGGGCCCCCACTAGGTTAAGGAACACTGAAGCTTTCTTT

abundance: -
v_gene: TRBV20-1
j_gene: TRBJ2-1
d_gene: -
CDR3aa: CSARDPAGLYNEQFF
CDR3nt: TGCAGTGCTAGAGATCCTGCGGGGCTTTACAATGAGCAGTTCTTC

abundance: -
v_gene: TRBV2
j_gene: TRBJ2-7
d_gene: -
CDR3aa: CASRKLGLDFTYEQYF
CDR3nt: TGTGCCAGCAGAAAGTTGGGACTCGATTTTACCTACGAGCAGTACTTC

abundance: once
v_gene: TRBV5-4
j_gene: TRBJ1-2
d_gene: -
CDR3aa: CASSSETGRYGYTF
CDR3nt: TGTGCCAGCAGCTCGGAGACAGGCCGCTATGGCTACACCTTC

abundance: -
v_gene: TRBV7-2
j_gene: TRBJ2-7
d_gene: TRBD2
CDR3aa: CASRLGGNEQYF
CDR3nt: TGTGCCAGCAGATTGGGAGGGAACGAGCAGTACTTC

abundance: -
v_gene: TRBV29-1
j_gene: TRBJ2-3
d_gene: TRBD2
CDR3aa: CSVVGGDSTDTQYF
CDR3nt: TGCAGCGTTGTGGGGGGGGATTCAACAGATACGCAGTATTTT

abundance: few
v_gene: TRBV20-1
j_gene: TRBJ2-5
d_gene: TRBD2
CDR3aa: CSARGSASGEETQYF
CDR3nt: TGCAGTGCTAGAGGGTCGGCTAGCGGGGAGGAGACCCAGTACTTC

abundance: -
v_gene: TRBV18
j_gene: TRBJ1-4
d_gene: -
CDR3aa: CASSPRGEKLFF
CDR3nt: TGTGCCAGCTCACCACGGGGGGAAAAACTGTTTTTT

abundance: -
v_gene: TRBV7-6
j_gene: TRBJ2-7
d_gene: TRBD2
CDR3aa: CASSSTSGHHEQYF
CDR3nt: TGTGCCAGCAGCTCGACTAGCGGGCACCACGAGCAGTACTTC

abundance: -
v_gene: TRBV6-5
j_gene: TRBJ1-1
d_gene: -
CDR3aa: CASGYLPTEAFF
CDR3nt: TGTGCCAGCGGCTATTTGCCCACTGAAGCTTTCTTT

abundance: -
v_gene: TRBV7-2
j_gene: TRBJ1-6
d_gene: -
CDR3aa: CASSLATINSPLHF
CDR3nt: TGTGCCAGCAGCTTAGCAACGATCAATTCACCCCTCCACTTT

abundance: -
v_gene: TRBV7-9
j_gene: TRBJ2-6
d_gene: -
CDR3aa: CASSLVVPGKLSGANVLTF
CDR3nt: TGTGCCAGCAGCTTAGTTGTTCCAGGGAAACTGTCTGGGGCCAACGTCCTGACTTTC

abundance: -
v_gene: TRBV15
j_gene: TRBJ2-1
d_gene: TRBD1
CDR3aa: CATSRDLAGGPSSVSYNEQFF
CDR3nt: TGTGCCACCAGCAGAGATCTGGCAGGGGGCCCAAGTAGCGTCTCCTACAATGAGCAGTTCTTC